This TCR beta chain came from a study of Ad26.COV2.S vaccination and SARS-CoV-2 variants. Study-wide background: Donor participated within the Ad26.COV2.S arm of the COV1001 trial. Findings and caveats of the study: Substantial response breadth was reportedly seen for spike-specific CD8+ and CD4+ T cells after vaccination.

Trimming cost V 1 base and J 3 bases, with 15 bases left between them. Germline assignment: CDR1 SGHTA and CDR2 FQGNSA. The CDR3 length is 16 residues. The treatment denotes: 15 to 20 received Ad26.COV2.S at low or high dose, single or two shots; 5 received placebo; per-sample allocation not given. Sampling took place 63 days after the first vaccine or placebo injection. TCRdb's copy holds only in-frame clones and misses some; the assay was immunoSEQ multiplex PCR. The data show around 400,000 clones, 90% seen once. Details on this clone: Its antigen is currently unknown.

This sequence originates from a person between 18 and 60 years old who received the Ad26.COV2.S COVID-19 vaccine or a placebo. The source material was peripheral blood, sampled in a trial of Ad26.COV2.S vaccine versus placebo. This rearrangement joins TRBV7-2 to TRBJ1-2, with D possibly being TRBD1 (5 bases). CDR3 protein: CASSLGGQGQDYGYTF. As DNA, the CDR3 is TGTGCCAGCAGCTTAGGAGGCCAGGGCCAAGACTATGGCTACACCTTC.